The rows below give T cell receptor beta chains drawn from one sample of a study of identical twins. Using its own MiXCR run on the 5' RACE reads, TCRdb lists one record per CDR3 protein. The data show roughly 630,000 distinct CDR3 sequences, roughly 6.6% seen once. This sample also belongs to another study, concerning yellow fever vaccine responses in identical twins.

Sequenced material: PBMCs. The receptors come from a woman in her late teens or twenties in good health. The CDR3 runs from the conserved cysteine through the conserved F or W. Each record gives: V gene, J gene, CDR3 protein.

v_gene: TRBV7-2; j_gene: TRBJ2-7; CDR3aa: CASSFGFNEQYF
v_gene: TRBV5-1; j_gene: TRBJ2-3; CDR3aa: CASSRPTRSDEDTQYF
v_gene: TRBV5-1; j_gene: TRBJ2-7; CDR3aa: CASSSGTGGNEQYF
v_gene: TRBV7-6; j_gene: TRBJ2-3; CDR3aa: CASCRMITDTQYF
v_gene: TRBV5-1; j_gene: TRBJ2-1; CDR3aa: CASSLEGGTYNEQFF
v_gene: TRBV10-3; j_gene: TRBJ2-7; CDR3aa: CAISDGTGVYEQYF
v_gene: TRBV7-8; j_gene: TRBJ1-3; CDR3aa: CASSLERGGNTIYF
v_gene: TRBV4-2; j_gene: TRBJ2-1; CDR3aa: CASSQETQTEQFF
v_gene: TRBV5-1; j_gene: TRBJ2-1; CDR3aa: CASSLGTGVGGGQFF
v_gene: TRBV5-1; j_gene: TRBJ2-3; CDR3aa: CASSLAGAGGADTQYF
v_gene: TRBV5-1; j_gene: TRBJ1-2; CDR3aa: CASSLVPVSVGYTF